The table lists the clone carrying this T cell receptor (beta chain) with many counts. Its antigen is unknown. The data belong to a study of T cell repertoires in cytomegalovirus infection. The overall study: A matching HLA type, together with CMV infection, was signaled by public TCR beta signatures. Study-level results: Cumulative frequency (of public TCR beta family members) identified carriers of CMV plus the relevant HLA. Dominant in the ex vivo response were TCR beta clonotypes restricted by HLA-C and specific for CMV.

One entry per CDR3 protein results from TCRdb running MiXCR on the reads. This table holds 65,000 to 90,000 distinct CDR3 sequences, 3% to 4.5% found once. Trimming shortened V by 0 bases and J by 1 base, and 13 bases separated the two germline ends. Per germline, CDR1 SGHKS and CDR2 YYEKEE (reference sequence). This CDR3 has 16 residues. The chain uses TRBV5-5 and TRBJ1-1; D is unresolved. Sequencing was done on a sample of PBMCs. This receptor was obtained from a human donor in good health (CMV status not recorded). Some clones in this sample may be carry-over from other donors' samples. The CDR3: CASSLGADPGNTEAFF. The CDR3 nucleotides read TGTGCCAGCAGCTTGGGGGCGGACCCAGGGAACACTGAAGCTTTCTTT.